This TCR beta chain is drawn from a study of Ad26.COV2.S vaccination and SARS-CoV-2 variants (dated by TCRdb to the early 2020s). Regarding the study in general: Donors in the vaccine arm were drawn from COV1001, a multicentre, randomized, double-blind, placebo-controlled phase I-IIa trial testing Ad26.COV2.S in healthy adults. Trial participants were randomized into five groups of five: low-dose or high-dose Ad26.COV2.S given once or twice, or placebo on both occasions. Investigators did not know the trial group allocation while performing experiments and assessing outcomes. A total of some 30 samples were included in the TCR-sequenced set, comprising some 20 Ad26.COV2.S vaccine recipients, 5 placebo recipients and 8 SARS-CoV-2 convalescent individuals. Ad26.COV2.S was given intramuscularly at 5x10^10 or 1x10^11 viral particles, as a single shot or as two shots 56 days apart. TCRbeta repertoire sequencing was used to assess the specificity and breadth of SARS-CoV-2-reactive T cell receptors after Ad26.COV2.S vaccination.

The germline V gene gives CDR1 as MNHNS and CDR2 as SASEGT. From the cysteine up to the valine, the CDR3 has a length of 14 residues. Just the 42-base CDR3 DNA is kept, in frame starting at base 1. V is clipped by 1 base and J by 8 bases, and the sequence between their germline boundaries is 15 bases long. This specimen's treatment or condition label, interpreted: some 20 received Ad26.COV2.S at low or high dose, single or two shots; five or six received placebo; per-sample allocation not given. Repertoires of vaccine and placebo recipients were sequenced from samples taken on day 63 after the first injection. In Cohort 1b, 20 to 25 adults aged 18-55 years were enrolled at a single site in Boston, USA, between 29 July and 7 August 2020. As a vaccine, Ad26.COV2.S was a replication-incompetent adenovirus type 26 vector that expressed a prefusion-stabilized SARS-CoV-2 spike protein derived from the original Wuhan strain.

A note on this clone: There is no known antigen for this receptor. No much larger clonotype is one base removed from it; base qualities were not supplied.

The immunoSEQ Assay was the method used to sequence TCRbeta CDR3 regions. After extraction, genomic DNA underwent amplification by bias-controlled multiplex PCR, followed by high-throughput sequencing. From the authors' description of their analysis: Collapsing and filtering of sequences were performed to quantify the absolute abundance of each unique TCRbeta CDR3 region. T cell fraction was estimated by normalizing TCRbeta template counts to usable DNA, with usable DNA measured through amplification of reference genes found in all nucleated cells. Repertoire TCRs were annotated as SARS-CoV-2-specific when V gene, CDR3 amino acid sequence and J gene were exactly matched to a known reactive TCR set. The reference SARS-CoV-2 TCR set was obtained from MIRA and was filtered for enrichment in COVID-19-positive ImmuneCODE repertoires, whereby public or cross-reactive TCRs were removed. Based on the MIRA antigens, annotated TCRs were further analysed at the level of specific ORF or position within ORF. Depth was the summed frequency of annotated unique rearrangements, while breadth was defined as annotated unique rearrangements over total unique productive rearrangements. TCR breadth was compared between groups using two-sided Wilcoxon rank-sum tests. TCRdb stores this immuneACCESS table with in-frame sequences only. Part of the clones is absent; in the studies checked, under half of the shortfall reflects unresolved V genes, and no reason is known for the rest. The V and J calls and clone size are taken from that table; D and trimming were inferred from the DNA. Present in this sample are 250,000 or so clones, around 88% of which were seen just once. The ten largest clones add up to less than 3.5% of the sample.

What the study reported, not specific to this receptor: The authors noted that the TCR breadth and depth analyses may have underestimated total T cell responses. Vaccine and placebo recipients had similar non-spike TCR breadth, a finding consistent with the vaccine containing only spike. Spike-specific TCR breadth was higher in Ad26.COV2.S recipients than in placebo recipients (P = 0.0014). After vaccination, spike-specific CD8+ and CD4+ T cell responses were reported to show substantial breadth. Comparing responses between vaccine doses or regimens was not something the study was powered to do.

The chain is assembled from TRBV6-1 and TRBJ2-7, and TRBD2 may be the D gene, going by 6 matching bases. This clonotype was sampled from a person between 18 and 59 years old who received the Ad26.COV2.S COVID-19 vaccine or a placebo. The material was peripheral blood, obtained in a trial of Ad26.COV2.S vaccine versus placebo. The CDR3 protein is CASSEEGRGGQQYV. The DNA is TGTGCCAGCAGTGAAGAGGGTAGGGGAGGTCAGCAGTACGTC.